This TCR beta chain emerged from a study of technical replicates of blood from a few donors. Data came from immunoSEQ multiplex PCR; TCRdb stores just in-frame clones and leaves some out. The sample records more than 65,000 clones, 95% to 97% being singletons. The junction had 10 bases not matched to a gene; V was cut back by 4 bases and J by 6 bases. This CDR3 is 15 amino acids long. The germline V gene encodes CDR1 SEHNR and CDR2 FQNEAQ (reference sequence). This receptor was identified in a human donor in good health. The sample consisted of T cells isolated from PBMCs. The chain combines TRBV7-9 with TRBJ1-2, with TRBD1 matching 8 bases. The CDR3 sequence: CASSSHRATGDGYTF. The CDR3 DNA reads as TGTGCCAGCAGCTCACACCGGGCGACAGGGGATGGCTACACCTTC.